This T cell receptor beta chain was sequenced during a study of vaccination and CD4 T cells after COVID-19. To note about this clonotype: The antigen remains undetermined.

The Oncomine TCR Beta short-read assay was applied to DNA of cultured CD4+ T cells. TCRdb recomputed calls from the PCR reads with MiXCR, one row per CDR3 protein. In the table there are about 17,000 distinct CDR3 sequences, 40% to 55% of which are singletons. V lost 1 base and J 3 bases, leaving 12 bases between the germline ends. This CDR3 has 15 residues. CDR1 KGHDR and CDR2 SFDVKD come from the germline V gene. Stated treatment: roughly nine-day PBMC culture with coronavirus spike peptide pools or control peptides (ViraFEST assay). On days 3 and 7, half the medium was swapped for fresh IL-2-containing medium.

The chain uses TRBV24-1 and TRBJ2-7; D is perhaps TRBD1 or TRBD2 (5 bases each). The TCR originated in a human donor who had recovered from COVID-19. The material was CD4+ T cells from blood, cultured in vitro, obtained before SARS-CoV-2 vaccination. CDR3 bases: TGTGCCACCAGTGATTTTTTACAGGAGGTCTACGAGCAGTACTTC. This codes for CATSDFLQEVYEQYF.